Each of the 18 T cell receptor beta chains below was sequenced from the same sample in a study of OX40 agonist ivuxolimab in advanced cancers. Method: immunoSEQ multiplex PCR; TCRdb's copy keeps in-frame clones and lacks some. This sample has 99,000 or so clones, with about 96% found just once. The sequencing used CD4+ or CD8+ T cells sorted from blood, collected in a trial of the OX40 agonist ivuxolimab. The receptor set was obtained from an adult with an advanced solid tumor such as melanoma, head and neck, liver or kidney cancer.

This sequence joins TRBV28 and TRBJ1-6; 9 bases are a match to TRBD1. The CDR3 runs to 15 residues. With V trimmed by 5 bases and J by 6 bases, 5 bases remained unmatched. Germline-derived CDR1 and CDR2 are MDHEN and SYDVKM. As DNA, the CDR3 is TGTGCCAGCAGTGCTTGGGACAGGGTTAATTCACCCCTCCACTTT. Protein: CASSAWDRVNSPLHF.

V and J are TRBV5-4 and TRBJ2-7; D is undetermined. The germline V gene encodes CDR1 SGHNT and CDR2 YYREEE (reference sequence). The CDR3 loop spans 12 amino acids. Trimming took off 2 bases at V and 6 bases at J, with 9 bases between the two ends. This chain's CDR3 is CASSFGRGEQYF. The CDR3 bases are TGTGCCAGCAGCTTCGGTCGAGGCGAGCAGTACTTC.

This chain links TRBV10-3 with TRBJ2-7, with 9 bases identical to TRBD2. CDR1 ENHRY and CDR2 SYGVKD come from the germline V gene. Trimming cost V 3 bases and J 4 bases; bases outside gene matches: 7. The CDR3 length is 15 residues. CDR3 in DNA: TGTGCCATCAGTGATCGGACTAGCGACCGTTACGAGCAGTACTTC. Translated: CAISDRTSDRYEQYF.

The chain uses TRBV7-8 and TRBJ2-1; a possible D gene is TRBD2 (6 bases). V lost 4 bases to trimming and J lost 9 bases, with 19 bases between them. The germline gives CDR1 SGHVS, CDR2 FQNEAQ. The CDR3 has 15 amino acids. The CDR3 region is CASSSVGRKALEQFF. CDR3 sequence (DNA): TGTGCCAGCAGCTCCGTGGGGAGGAAGGCCCTTGAGCAGTTCTTC.

The CDR3 spells CASSAGGTQYF. The DNA for the CDR3 is TGTGCCAGCAGCGCAGGAGGGACCCAGTACTTC. The chain uses TRBV9 and TRBJ2-5; possibly TRBD2 for D (5 bases). The V gene's germline CDR1 is SGDLS and CDR2 YYNGEE. The CDR3 covers 11 residues. V lost 3 bases and J 7 bases, leaving 7 bases between the germline ends.

This chain joins TRBV27 and TRBJ2-7; possibly TRBD2 for D (6 bases). There are 14 residues in the CDR3. Germline V CDR1 and CDR2: MNHEY, SMNVEV (reference sequence). V dropped 2 bases and J dropped 0 bases, with 8 bases sitting between them. The DNA of the CDR3 is TGTGCCAGCAGTTTACCGGGAGTCTCCTACGAGCAGTACTTC. It is translated as CASSLPGVSYEQYF.

V usage is TRBV7-9 and J usage is TRBJ2-3; D remains ambiguous. Trimming stripped 4 bases from V and 4 bases from J, with 9 bases between. The length of the CDR3 is 13 residues. The germline gives CDR1 SEHNR, CDR2 FQNEAQ (reference sequence). Here the CDR3 DNA reads TGTGCCAGCAGCTCCAGACAAGCAGATACGCAGTATTTT. Amino acid sequence: CASSSRQADTQYF.

The chain couples TRBV6-5 to TRBJ2-3; D gene ambiguous. The CDR3 sequence is 16 residues long. Per the germline V gene, CDR1 is MNHEY and CDR2 is SVGAGI. The V end was cut by 2 bases, the J end by 0 bases, with 12 bases between. This chain's CDR3 is CASSYDGDSSTDTQYF. CDR3 bases: TGTGCCAGCAGTTACGACGGCGACTCTAGCACAGATACGCAGTATTTT.

This sequence joins TRBV2 and TRBJ2-4; D not resolved. V was clipped by 3 bases and J by 0 bases, with 3 bases between them. Germline CDR1 SNHLY, CDR2 FYNNEI. CDR3 length equals 13 residues. The CDR3 DNA sequence: TGTGCCAGCAGTGACAAAGCCAAAAACATTCAGTACTTC. This sequence encodes CASSDKAKNIQYF.

The chain couples TRBV7-2 to TRBJ2-7, with 10 bases fitting TRBD2. The CDR3 contains 13 residues. The V segment lost 6 bases and the J segment 5 bases; nucleotides outside the gene matches: 4. The germline gives CDR1 SGHTA, CDR2 FQGNSA. The CDR3 spells CASRRLAGHEQYF. DNA of the CDR3: TGTGCCAGCAGGCGACTAGCGGGCCACGAGCAGTACTTC.

This rearrangement joins TRBV28 to TRBJ1-2; 8 nucleotides align to TRBD1. CDR1 and CDR2 (germline): MDHEN, SYDVKM. Trimming took 5 bases from V and 7 from J; bases not matched to a gene: 6. The CDR3 has 13 residues. The CDR3 sequence is CASSLSGGTGYTF. Written as DNA, the CDR3 is TGTGCCAGCAGTCTTTCAGGGGGCACTGGCTACACCTTC.

V usage is TRBV19 and J usage is TRBJ2-3, with 8 bases aligning to TRBD2. V shed 5 bases and J 6 bases; nucleotides not matched to a gene: 7. The germline CDR1 and CDR2 sequences are LNHDA and SQIVND (reference sequence). This CDR3 comprises 14 residues. CDR3 bases: TGTGCCAGTAGTGGGGCGGGAGGCATGGATACGCAGTATTTT. This encodes CASSGAGGMDTQYF.

V gene TRBV29-1 combines with J gene TRBJ2-5; 7 bases are shared with TRBD1. The CDR3 length is 16 residues. CDR1 and CDR2 from the germline V gene are SQVTM and ANQGSEA. Germline trimming cut 2 bases from V and 2 bases from J; bases unmatched to any gene: 11. The CDR3 here is CSVEPYRGEGQETQYF. CDR3 in DNA: TGCAGCGTTGAACCATACAGGGGAGAGGGGCAAGAGACCCAGTACTTC.

The chain couples TRBV10-1 to TRBJ1-5, with 8 bases identical to TRBD1. From germline, CDR1 is WNHNN and CDR2 SYGVQD (reference sequence). This CDR3 region has 12 residues. V was pared by 10 bases and J by 6 bases, with 5 bases of the junction left unmatched. CDR3 amino acids: CANRGSGQPQHF. CDR3 nucleotides: TGCGCCAACAGGGGGAGCGGTCAGCCCCAGCATTTT.

The V call is TRBV16, the J call TRBJ1-1; D is undetermined. In germline, CDR1 is KGHSY, CDR2 FQNENV. The CDR3 consists of 12 residues. Deletions cut 3 bases from V and 4 bases from J, with 6 bases between. The CDR3 loop reads CASSQGGTEAFF. CDR3 nucleotides: TGTGCCAGCAGCCAGGGCGGCACTGAAGCTTTCTTT. Combining the CDR3 with reference TRBV16 and TRBJ1-1 gives the whole variable domain GEEVAQTPKHLVRGEGQKAKLYCAPIKGHSYVFWYQQVLKNEFKFLISFQNENVFDETGMPKERFSAKCLPNSPCSLEIQATKLEDSAVYFCASSQGGTEAFFGQGTRLTVV.

The chain links TRBV2 to TRBJ2-1; 11 bases line up with TRBD2. Trimming took 10 bases from V and 1 from J; bases not matched to a gene: 6. Germline CDR1 reads SNHLY; CDR2 reads FYNNEI. This CDR3 comprises 15 residues. CDR3 nucleotide sequence: TGTGCCACTTTGACTAGCGGGAAATCCTACAATGAGCAGTTCTTC. This encodes CATLTSGKSYNEQFF.

The chain has TRBV7-9 and TRBJ1-5; D gene ambiguous. Germline CDR1 and CDR2: SEHNR and FQNEAQ (reference sequence). V gave up 6 bases and J gave up 4 bases, with 16 bases separating them. This CDR3 is 15 amino acids long. CDR3 region: CASSPPGRENQPQHF. DNA of the CDR3: TGTGCCAGCAGTCCTCCGGGGAGGGAGAATCAGCCCCAGCATTTT. Drawing the rest from reference TRBV7-9 and TRBJ1-5, the complete variable domain is DTGVSQNPRHKITKRGQNVTFRCDPISEHNRLYWYRQTLGQGPEFLTYFQNEAQLEKSRLLSDRFSAERPKGSFSTLEIQRTEQGDSAMYLCASSPPGRENQPQHFGDGTRLSIL.

The chain employs TRBV7-3 and TRBJ2-1, with D perhaps TRBD1 (6 bases). Trimming cost V 5 bases and J 4 bases, with 12 bases left between them. The CDR3 is 14 residues long. Germline V gene lookup returns CDR1 SGHTA and CDR2 FQGTGA. The CDR3 DNA is TGTGCCAGCAGCCCCGGGACACTTTACAATGAGCAGTTCTTC. Translated: CASSPGTLYNEQFF.